These 28 T cell receptor beta chains share one sample of origin, sequenced in a study of blood T cell repertoires in COVID-19 (dated by TCRdb to the early 2020s). Library method: the immunoSEQ multiplex PCR assay. TCRdb stores this immuneACCESS table with in-frame sequences only. Part of the clones is absent; in the studies checked, under half of the shortfall reflects unresolved V genes, and no reason is known for the rest. Recorded for this sample are roughly 130,000 clones; 65% to 85% of them occurred a single time. In total, the top ten clones hold roughly 4% of the sample. The sample was PBMCs or T cells enriched from blood (not recorded which). The source is a young woman who had recovered from COVID-19.

The chain is built from TRBV28 and TRBJ2-3; D might be TRBD1 (5 bases). V shed 6 bases and J shed 8 bases, with 18 bases lying between them. The CDR3 has 14 amino acids. Germline V gene data show CDR1 as MDHEN and CDR2 as SYDVKM. The CDR3 sequence is CASSTPRWQGTQYF. In DNA, the CDR3 is TGTGCCAGCAGCACCCCCCGGTGGCAGGGTACGCAGTATTTT.

V and J are TRBV7-2 and TRBJ2-5; D gene ambiguous. V shed 2 bases and J shed 5 bases, with 6 bases lying between them. The CDR3 length is 12 residues. Germline V lookup: CDR1 SGHTA, CDR2 FQGNSA. CDR3 region: CASSLSRETQYF. The DNA of the CDR3 is TGTGCCAGCAGCTTAAGTCGGGAGACCCAGTACTTC. The complete variable domain, with remaining parts taken from reference TRBV7-2 and TRBJ2-5, reads GAGVSQSPSNKVTEKGKDVELRCDPISGHTALYWYRQSLGQGLEFLIYFQGNSAPDKSGLPSDRFSAERTGGSVSTLTIQRTQQEDSAVYLCASSLSRETQYFGPGTRLLVL.

J is TRBJ2-3 and V is TRBV6-4; D possibly corresponds to TRBD2 (6 bases). Germline assignment: CDR1 MRHNA and CDR2 SNTAGT. Trimming removed 2 bases at V and 6 bases at J, with 15 bases between. This CDR3 comprises 15 residues. CDR3 sequence reads: CASSDDAGSADTQYF. The DNA of the CDR3 is TGTGCCAGCAGTGACGATGCGGGAAGTGCCGATACGCAGTATTTT.

The CDR3 loop is CASSQVGGTSYEQYF. The CDR3 DNA follows: TGCGCCAGCAGCCAAGTCGGCGGGACCTCCTACGAGCAGTACTTC. V is TRBV4-1 and J is TRBJ2-7; tentatively, D is TRBD2 (6 bases). The CDR3 extends over 15 amino acids. The ends were cut back, 1 base at V and 0 bases at J, with 10 bases in the middle. Germline loops: CDR1 MGHRA, CDR2 YSYEKL.

J is TRBJ2-3 and V is TRBV7-8, with no clear D. The CDR3 length is 13 residues. Germline values: CDR1 SGHVS, CDR2 FQNEAQ. Trimming left V 0 bases short and J 8 bases short, with 9 bases between. CDR3 nucleotide sequence: TGTGCCAGCAGCTTAGCGACTTTCCGTACGCAGTATTTT. Its translation is CASSLATFRTQYF.

The V and J genes are TRBV13 and TRBJ2-7, with TRBD2 identical over 12 bases. This CDR3 contains 14 residues. Germline V gene lookup returns CDR1 PRHDT and CDR2 FYEKMQ (reference sequence). Trimming at V came to 4 bases and at J to 3 bases, leaving 1 base not matched to a gene. The CDR3 reads CASSSTSGGYEQYF. CDR3 in DNA: TGTGCCAGCAGCTCGACTAGCGGGGGCTACGAGCAGTACTTC.

The chain recombines TRBV28 with TRBJ1-2, with a weak D call TRBD1 (6 bases). The CDR3 extends over 14 amino acids. The V end lost 2 bases, the J end lost 5 bases, and 12 bases lay between the germline ends. Germline CDR1 reads MDHEN; CDR2 reads SYDVKM. The CDR3 nucleotides read TGTGCCAGCAGTTTACCGTCCAGGGGTTATGGCTACACCTTC. This encodes CASSLPSRGYGYTF.

Ten or more counts support this clone. This CDR3 is also generated by other DNA sequences in the sample. The chain has TRBV4-3 and TRBJ2-7, with D maybe TRBD2 (5 bases). The CDR3 has 15 amino acids. The ends were cut back, 1 base at V and 0 bases at J, with 10 bases in the middle. Germline-derived CDR1 and CDR2 are LGHNA and YSLEER. CDR3 nucleotides: TGCGCCAGCAGCCAAGTCGCAGACTACTCCTACGAGCAGTACTTC. It yields the protein CASSQVADYSYEQYF.

CDR3 sequence (DNA): TGTGCCAGCAGCTTAGCCCCAGTTGGGAGGGCCGAGTACGAGCAGTACTTC. Protein: CASSLAPVGRAEYEQYF. The chain links TRBV7-2 to TRBJ2-7; 7 nucleotides line up with TRBD2. The J segment lost 4 bases and the V segment lost 0 bases, leaving 12 bases of the junction unmatched. CDR3 length: 17 residues. Germline CDR1 is SGHTA and CDR2 is FQGNSA.

The sample holds a few counts of this clone. This rearrangement joins TRBV4-1 to TRBJ2-7; 9 nucleotides align to TRBD1. Looked up from germline, CDR1 is MGHRA and CDR2 is YSYEKL. V was clipped by 4 bases and J by 5 bases; unmatched bases: 6. The CDR3 is 14 amino acids. The DNA of the CDR3 is TGCGCCAGCAGCCTCGGGACAGGGAATGACGAGCAGTACTTC. It encodes CASSLGTGNDEQYF.

This chain connects TRBV7-5 to TRBJ2-7; whether TRBD1, the table's D call, matches the DNA was not checked. TRBV7-5 is termed a pseudogene. The CDR3 totals 15 residues. The CDR3 region is CVRSSASPGLLEQYF. CDR3 bases: TGTGTCAGAAGCTCTGCATCCCCAGGGCTTCTCGAGCAGTACTTC.

The chain combines TRBV18 with TRBJ1-3, with D tentatively TRBD1 (6 bases). Germline-derived CDR1 and CDR2 are KGHSH and LQKENI. The CDR3 totals 16 residues. With 3 bases removed from V and 1 base from J, the gap between germline ends came to 13 bases. CDR3 DNA: TGTGCCAGCTCACCTACACGGACAGTTTCTGGAAACACCATATATTTT. Translating it yields CASSPTRTVSGNTIYF.

This chain uses TRBV5-4 with TRBJ2-7; TRBD2 aligns across 10 bases. Germline CDR1 SGHNT, CDR2 YYREEE (reference sequence). This CDR3 region has 17 residues. Trimming at V came to 4 bases and at J to 7 bases, leaving 17 bases not matched to a gene. CDR3 amino acids: CASSPPSAFSGRREQYF. In nucleotides, the CDR3 is TGTGCCAGCAGCCCCCCTTCGGCCTTTAGCGGGAGGCGGGAGCAGTACTTC.

This clone was detected once. The chain links TRBV2 to TRBJ2-5; D unclear. Trimming left V 6 bases short and J 6 bases short, with 20 bases between. This CDR3 has 15 residues. CDR1 is SNHLY, CDR2 FYNNEI, per germline. CDR3 loop: CASRLTSLGAKTQYF. The CDR3 nucleotides read TGTGCCAGCAGACTAACATCTCTTGGCGCTAAGACCCAGTACTTC.

This chain connects TRBV28 to TRBJ1-4, with 7 nucleotides matching TRBD1. After removal of 7 bases from V and 4 bases from J, the junction contained 9 bases not matched to a gene. The CDR3 totals 15 residues. Germline CDR1 MDHEN, CDR2 SYDVKM. CDR3 loop: CASNLRGQHNEKLFF. The CDR3 DNA reads TGTGCCAGCAACCTACGGGGACAGCATAATGAAAAACTGTTTTTT.

The chain is built from TRBV4-1 and TRBJ1-5; 7 bases line up with TRBD1. Losses at the gene ends were 1 base for V and 4 bases for J; bases not matched to a gene: 7. The germline V gene has CDR1 MGHRA and CDR2 YSYEKL. The CDR3 contains 16 residues. The CDR3 loop is CASSQVANRGNQPQHF. The DNA of the CDR3 is TGCGCCAGCAGCCAAGTCGCTAACAGGGGAAATCAGCCCCAGCATTTT.

The V gene is TRBV5-5, the J gene TRBJ2-7, with TRBD2 matching over 13 bases. Germline CDR1 is SGHKS and CDR2 is YYEKEE (reference sequence). With V trimmed by 2 bases and J by 3 bases, 5 bases remained unmatched. The CDR3 is 16 amino acids. CDR3 bases: TGTGCCAGCAGCTTTCAACTAGCGGGAGGGTTCTACGAGCAGTACTTC. This translates into CASSFQLAGGFYEQYF.

In DNA, the CDR3 is TGTGCCAGCTCACCAGAACCACAGGGGGGCACCGGGGAGCTGTTTTTT. It specifies CASSPEPQGGTGELFF. This chain uses TRBV18 with TRBJ2-2; 8 nucleotides line up with TRBD1. V lost 2 bases to trimming and J lost 4 bases; unmatched junction nucleotides: 6. The CDR3 extends over 16 amino acids. Germline values: CDR1 KGHSH, CDR2 LQKENI.

This clone was seen once. The V and J genes are TRBV3-1 (or the pseudogene TRBV3-2) and TRBJ2-2; TRBD2 matches 10 bases. The CDR3 totals 18 residues. The V gene end was trimmed by 1 base and the J gene end by 1 base; junction bases not matched to a gene: 6. Germline CDR1 and CDR2: LGHDT and YNNKEL (reference sequence). The CDR3 DNA sequence: TGTGCCAGCAGCCAAGGGGCTAGCGGGAGAAGGAACACCGGGGAGCTGTTTTTT. This codes for CASSQGASGRRNTGELFF.

This rearrangement joins TRBV7-3 to TRBJ2-5; D perhaps matches TRBD2 (6 bases). Germline-derived CDR1 and CDR2 are SGHTA and FQGTGA. CDR3 size: 15 residues. V gave up 2 bases and J gave up 5 bases, with 15 bases separating them. The CDR3 loop is CASSLAGGIGETQYF. The CDR3 coding sequence is TGTGCCAGCAGCTTAGCGGGCGGGATCGGGGAGACCCAGTACTTC.

V and J are TRBV2 and TRBJ2-5; possibly TRBD1 for D (5 bases). The germline gives CDR1 SNHLY, CDR2 FYNNEI. V was clipped by 6 bases and J by 3 bases, with 11 bases between them. CDR3 length: 13 residues. CDR3 sequence (DNA): TGTGCCAGCAGGAGAGACAGAGAAGAGACCCAGTACTTC. Encoded protein: CASRRDREETQYF.

The chain carries TRBV11-1 and TRBJ1-4; TRBD1 aligns across 7 bases. The CDR3 covers 15 residues. Germline V gene sequence: CDR1 SGHAT, CDR2 FQDESV (reference sequence). With V trimmed by 2 bases and J by 5 bases, 5 bases remained unmatched. CDR3: CASSLWGTDNEKLFF. CDR3 sequence (DNA): TGTGCCAGCAGCTTATGGGGGACAGACAATGAAAAACTGTTTTTT.

This clone was recorded only once. The chain recombines TRBV6-2 or TRBV6-3 with TRBJ2-5, with 10 positions matching TRBD1. This CDR3 comprises 14 residues. V dropped 6 bases and J dropped 5; count of bases not matched to a gene: 6. CDR1 and CDR2 (germline): MNHEY, SVGEGT. The CDR3 DNA follows: TGTGCCAGCAGCAGGGACAGGGGATCGGAGACCCAGTACTTC. Protein: CASSRDRGSETQYF.

This clone was counted a few times. The V and J genes are TRBV11-1 and TRBJ2-7; D is possibly TRBD1 (6 bases). Germline-derived CDR1 and CDR2 are SGHAT and FQDESV (reference sequence). V was shortened by 8 bases and J by 0 bases, with 11 bases between the two germline ends. The CDR3 is made up of 13 amino acids. CDR3 region: CASRGQSSYEQYF. The CDR3 DNA sequence: TGTGCCAGCCGTGGACAGTCCTCCTACGAGCAGTACTTC. Variable domain in full (rest from reference TRBV11-1 and TRBJ2-7): EAEVAQSPRYKITEKSQAVAFWCDPISGHATLYWYRQILGQGPELLVQFQDESVVDDSQLPKDRFSAERLKGVDSTLKIQPAELGDSAMYLCASRGQSSYEQYFGPGTRLTVT.

This rearrangement joins TRBV4-1 to TRBJ1-6; 8 bases agree with TRBD1. The germline CDR1 and CDR2 sequences are MGHRA and YSYEKL. After removal of 4 bases from V and 6 bases from J, the junction contained 11 bases not matched to a gene. This CDR3 contains 17 residues. CDR3 nucleotide sequence: TGCGCCAGCAGCCCATTCTATCAGGGGGCGCTTAATTCACCCCTCCACTTT. As protein: CASSPFYQGALNSPLHF.

In this sample, this clone turned up once. V gene TRBV6-2 or TRBV6-3 combines with J gene TRBJ2-1; 9 nucleotides match TRBD1. This CDR3 comprises 17 residues. CDR1 and CDR2 (germline): MNHEY, SVGEGT. J gave up 7 bases and V 7 bases, and 17 bases lay outside the gene matches. This CDR3 reads CASNPRGQGSWGNEQFF. CDR3 nucleotide sequence: TGTGCCAGCAACCCCAGGGGACAGGGATCTTGGGGAAATGAGCAGTTCTTC.

This clone was seen a handful of times. The chain couples TRBV19 to TRBJ2-2; maybe TRBD2 (5 bases). CDR3 size: 15 residues. The V end was cut by 6 bases, the J end by 5 bases, with 16 bases between. CDR1 LNHDA and CDR2 SQIVND come from the germline V gene (reference sequence). The CDR3 nucleotides are TGTGCCAGTAGATTCGACCCCAGAGGGACCGGGGAGCTGTTTTTT. Its protein product is CASRFDPRGTGELFF.

J is TRBJ1-1 and V is TRBV10-3; D unresolved. This CDR3 contains 11 residues. CDR1 ENHRY and CDR2 SYGVKD come from the germline V gene. V was trimmed by 6 bases and J by 5 bases, leaving 7 bases between them. CDR3 nucleotide sequence: TGTGCCATCAGCGCGGGTACTGAAGCTTTCTTT. This gives the protein CAISAGTEAFF.